The sequence of this T cell receptor (beta chain) was determined in a study of T cell responses to AZD1222 COVID-19 vaccine. Turning to the study itself: Timing groups of about 4 and about 12 weeks for second doses were pooled.

The assay was immunoSEQ multiplex PCR, and TCRdb's table has in-frame clones only and misses some. The data show around 99,000 clones, roughly 87% seen once. This CDR3 contains 17 residues. Unmatched junction bases numbered 11, after V lost 0 bases and J lost 6 bases. Germline CDR1 reads MNHEY; CDR2 reads SVGEGT. V gene TRBV6-2 or TRBV6-3 combines with J gene TRBJ1-5; TRBD1 matches at 7 bases. Sequenced here: peripheral blood, sampled on day 0 of AZD1222 vaccination. The sequence was obtained from an adult in good health. The CDR3 sequence: CASSYSVGGQVAQPQHF. The CDR3 DNA is TGTGCCAGCAGTTACTCGGTAGGGGGCCAGGTCGCTCAGCCCCAGCATTTT.